These 10 T cell receptor beta chains share one sample of origin, sequenced in a study of T-cell reconstitution after alpha-beta-depleted transplantation in children. Unique molecular identifiers were used in preparing the TCRbeta library. Using its own MiXCR run on the PCR reads, TCRdb lists one record per CDR3 protein. This table has approximately 640,000 distinct CDR3 sequences, around a sixth appearing once. Sequenced here: PBMCs from the stem cell graft donor, sampled from the stem cell graft. Source of these receptors: a human donor who donated a stem cell graft to a child with acute myeloid leukemia.

This clonotype was found many times. The chain employs TRBV7-3 and TRBJ2-5; a possible D gene is TRBD1 (5 bases). Germline assignment: CDR1 SGHTA and CDR2 FQGTGA. The germline V and J ends were trimmed by 5 bases and 2 bases, with 9 bases remaining between them. This CDR3 spans 13 amino acids. CDR3 DNA sequence: TGTGCCAGCAGCCTGACAGCACAAGAGACCCAGTACTTC. Amino acid sequence: CASSLTAQETQYF. The full variable domain, rest sourced from reference TRBV7-3 and TRBJ2-5, is GAGVSQTPSNKVTEKGKYVELRCDPISGHTALYWYRQSLGQGPEFLIYFQGTGAADDSGLPNDRFFAVRPEGSVSTLKIQRTERGDSAVYLCASSLTAQETQYFGPGTRLLVL.

In its sample, this clonotype was seen a few times. The J gene is TRBJ2-1, the V gene TRBV7-2; D gene unclear. The length of the CDR3 is 14 residues. The germline CDR1 and CDR2 sequences are SGHTA and FQGNSA. V was trimmed by 2 bases and J by 4 bases, leaving 9 bases between them. The CDR3 bases are TGTGCCAGCAGCTTATCTTGGCAGTACAATGAGCAGTTCTTC. This encodes CASSLSWQYNEQFF.

The J gene is TRBJ2-7, the V gene TRBV10-2; 10 bases fit TRBD2. The CDR3 extends over 14 amino acids. The V segment lost 7 bases and the J segment 1 base; nucleotides outside the gene matches: 4. The V gene's germline CDR1 is WSHSY and CDR2 SAAADI. CDR3 in DNA: TGCGCCAGCAACCCTAGCGGGAGTTCCTACGAGCAGTACTTC. Encoded protein: CASNPSGSSYEQYF.

This clonotype came up many times. The DNA for the CDR3 is TGCAGCGTTGATTTAGGACTGCCTCCAGGGGAGACCCAGTACTTC. It translates to CSVDLGLPPGETQYF. The rearrangement uses TRBV29-1 and TRBJ2-5, with D tentatively TRBD1 or TRBD2 (5 bases each). Per the germline V gene, CDR1 is SQVTM and CDR2 is ANQGSEA. The CDR3 runs 15 residues. V gave up 3 bases and J gave up 5 bases, with 19 bases separating them.

This clonotype was recorded at least ten times. The chain carries TRBV5-1 and TRBJ2-1; D perhaps matches TRBD1 (5 bases). The V end was cut by 2 bases, the J end by 4 bases, with 16 bases between. Per germline, CDR1 SGHRS and CDR2 YFSETQ. The length of the CDR3 is 16 residues. The CDR3 DNA reads TGCGCCAGCAGCTTCCGTGGGGCAGGAGCTTACAATGAGCAGTTCTTC. Translated, it gives CASSFRGAGAYNEQFF.

DNA of the CDR3: TGCGCCAGCAGCCAGGGACGGTTCCAAGAGACCCAGTACTTC. Protein product: CASSQGRFQETQYF. This chain joins TRBV4-3 and TRBJ2-5, with D tentatively TRBD1 or TRBD2 (5 bases each). Germline CDR1 is LGHNA and CDR2 is YSLEER. The CDR3 has 14 residues. Trimming removed 3 bases from V and 1 base from J, with 9 bases in between.

The chain recombines TRBV21-1 with TRBJ2-3. TRBV21-1 is flagged as a pseudogene. The CDR3 extends over 17 amino acids. The CDR3 sequence: CASSALFRWTRRDTQYF. The CDR3 DNA follows: TGTGCCAGCAGCGCTCTTTTCCGGTGGACTAGACGAGATACGCAGTATTTT.

J is TRBJ2-7 and V is TRBV12-3 or TRBV12-4; 10 positions match TRBD2. Unmatched junction bases numbered 4, after V lost 7 bases and J lost 4 bases. The CDR3 is 13 residues long. The DNA for the CDR3 is TGTGCCAGCAAGCGGGGGGGCCGATACGAGCAGTACTTC. This gives the protein CASKRGGRYEQYF.

This clonotype was observed many times. J is TRBJ2-1 and V is TRBV20-1, with 8 bases matching TRBD1. Germline-derived CDR1 and CDR2 are DFQATT and SNEGSKA (reference sequence). The CDR3 runs to 12 residues. The J segment lost 16 bases and the V segment lost 1 base, leaving 9 bases of the junction unmatched. The CDR3 spells CSARAQGTGQFF. DNA for the CDR3: TGCAGTGCTAGAGCTCAAGGGACAGGCCAATTCTTC.

The table lists this clonotype with many counts. This rearrangement joins TRBV5-6 to TRBJ2-1; 9 bases are shared with TRBD1. CDR3 length: 15 residues. Germline CDR1 is SGHDT and CDR2 is YYEEEE. Trimming cost V 2 bases and J 2 bases; bases outside gene matches: 2. The CDR3 nucleotides read TGTGCCAGCAGCTTAGGGACAGGGCCCTACAATGAGCAGTTCTTC. This translates into CASSLGTGPYNEQFF.